These T cell receptor beta chains were read from a single sample in a study of lymphopenia after photon versus proton radiotherapy. Generated by immunoSEQ multiplex PCR, the TCRdb table keeps only in-frame clones and is missing some. Among approximately 30,000 clones listed, 75% to 90% were seen once. The starting material was peripheral blood, obtained from a patient treated with photon-based radiotherapy. These receptors were obtained from a woman aged 45-60 years with pancreatic cancer. Both conserved end residues are part of each CDR3. Fields, in order: clone size, J gene, D gene, V gene, CDR3 protein, CDR3 DNA. D genes are given only for firm matches. Clone size is given for some rows only: seen once, a few or many times, or a class if the clone is expanded.

size: .
J: TRBJ2-7
D: TRBD2
V: TRBV2
CDR3: CASSKGLAGEDGEQYF
DNA: TGTGCCAGCAGTAAGGGACTAGCGGGAGAAGACGGGGAGCAGTACTTC

size: .
J: TRBJ2-5
D: TRBD2
V: TRBV6-1
CDR3: CASSEAAGGQETQYF
DNA: TGTGCCAGCAGTGAAGCAGCGGGAGGGCAAGAGACCCAGTACTTC

size: .
J: TRBJ1-1
D: .
V: TRBV11-2
CDR3: CASSFGRGNTEAFF
DNA: TGTGCCAGCAGCTTTGGACGAGGGAACACTGAAGCTTTCTTT

size: .
J: TRBJ2-1
D: .
V: TRBV5-6
CDR3: CASSLAGNNEQFF
DNA: TGTGCCAGCAGCTTGGCGGGGAACAATGAGCAGTTCTTC

size: .
J: TRBJ1-3
D: TRBD1
V: TRBV7-6
CDR3: CASSRTGTSGNTIYF
DNA: TGTGCCAGCAGCCGGACAGGGACCTCTGGAAACACCATATATTTT

size: .
J: TRBJ1-2
D: .
V: TRBV19
CDR3: CASTLAGGANYGYTF
DNA: TGTGCCAGTACCCTAGCGGGGGGAGCTAACTATGGCTACACCTTC

size: .
J: TRBJ2-7
D: TRBD1
V: TRBV27
CDR3: CASSQWTGGGNEQYF
DNA: TGTGCCAGCAGTCAATGGACAGGGGGCGGCAACGAGCAGTACTTC

size: once
J: TRBJ2-1
D: .
V: TRBV14
CDR3: CASSQDSSRIDNEQFF
DNA: TGTGCCAGCAGCCAAGACTCGTCTAGGATAGACAATGAGCAGTTCTTC

size: once
J: TRBJ1-5
D: .
V: TRBV5-1
CDR3: CASSLDWGAEPQHF
DNA: TGCGCCAGCAGCTTGGATTGGGGCGCTGAGCCCCAGCATTTT

size: few
J: TRBJ2-1
D: TRBD2
V: TRBV29-1
CDR3: CSVLGVAGGPAYNEQFF
DNA: TGCAGCGTTCTGGGGGTAGCGGGAGGGCCGGCCTACAATGAGCAGTTCTTC

size: .
J: TRBJ2-1
D: TRBD2
V: TRBV18
CDR3: CASSPLGASGSSHSYNEQFF
DNA: TGTGCCAGCTCACCACTCGGGGCCAGCGGGAGCTCCCACTCCTACAATGAGCAGTTCTTC

size: .
J: TRBJ2-6
D: TRBD2
V: TRBV4-3
CDR3: CASSQVPSGSRTTGANVLTF
DNA: TGCGCCAGCAGCCAAGTCCCTAGCGGGAGTAGAACTACTGGGGCCAACGTCCTGACTTTC

size: once
J: TRBJ2-3
D: .
V: TRBV5-5
CDR3: CASSVLPTDTQYF
DNA: TGTGCCAGCAGCGTGCTCCCCACAGATACGCAGTATTTT

size: .
J: TRBJ2-5
D: TRBD2
V: TRBV7-2
CDR3: CASSPPPGGGEETQYF
DNA: TGTGCCAGCAGCCCCCCCCCGGGAGGGGGGGAAGAGACCCAGTACTTC